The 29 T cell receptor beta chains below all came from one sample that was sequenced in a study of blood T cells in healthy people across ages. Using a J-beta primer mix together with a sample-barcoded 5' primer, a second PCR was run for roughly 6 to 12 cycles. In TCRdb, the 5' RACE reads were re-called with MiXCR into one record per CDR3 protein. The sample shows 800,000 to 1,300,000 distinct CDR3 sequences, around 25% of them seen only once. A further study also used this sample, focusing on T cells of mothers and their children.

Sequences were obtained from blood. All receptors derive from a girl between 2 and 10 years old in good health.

The CDR3 DNA reads TGCAGCGTTGAGGGACACAACGCCTCTAGCTCCTACAATGAGCAGTTCTTC. Translated, it gives CSVEGHNASSSYNEQFF. The rearrangement joins TRBV29-1 to TRBJ2-1; maybe TRBD1 (6 bases). Trimming removed 3 bases from V and 0 bases from J, with 18 bases in between. The germline CDR1 and CDR2 sequences are SQVTM and ANQGSEA. The CDR3 extends over 17 amino acids.

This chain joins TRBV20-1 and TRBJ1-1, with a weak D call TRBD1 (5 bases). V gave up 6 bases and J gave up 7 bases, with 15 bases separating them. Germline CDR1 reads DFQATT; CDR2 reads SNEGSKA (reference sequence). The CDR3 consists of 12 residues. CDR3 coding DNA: TGCAGTGCGAGGTCAGGGATCGTTGAAGCTTTCTTT. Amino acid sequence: CSARSGIVEAFF.

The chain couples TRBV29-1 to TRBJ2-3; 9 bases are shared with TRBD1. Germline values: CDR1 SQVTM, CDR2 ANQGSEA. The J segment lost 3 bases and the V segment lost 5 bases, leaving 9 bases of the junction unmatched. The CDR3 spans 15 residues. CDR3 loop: CSVRTGEVWTDTQYF. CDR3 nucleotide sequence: TGCAGCGTTCGGACAGGGGAGGTTTGGACAGATACGCAGTATTTT.

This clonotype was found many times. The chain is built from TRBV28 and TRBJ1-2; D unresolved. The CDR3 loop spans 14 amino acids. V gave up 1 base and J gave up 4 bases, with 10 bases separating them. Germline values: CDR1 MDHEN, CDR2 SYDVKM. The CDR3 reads CASSLYGVTYGYTF. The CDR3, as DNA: TGTGCCAGCAGTTTATATGGGGTTACCTATGGCTACACCTTC.

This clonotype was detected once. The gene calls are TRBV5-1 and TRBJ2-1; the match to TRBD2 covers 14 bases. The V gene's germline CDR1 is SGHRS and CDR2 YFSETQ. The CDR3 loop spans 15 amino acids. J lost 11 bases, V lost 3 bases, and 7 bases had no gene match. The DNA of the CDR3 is TGCGCCAGCAGCTCTTTGGGACTAGCGGGAGCCAAGCAGTTCTTC. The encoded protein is CASSSLGLAGAKQFF. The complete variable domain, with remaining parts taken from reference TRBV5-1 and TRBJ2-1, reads KAGVTQTPRYLIKTRGQQVTLSCSPISGHRSVSWYQQTPGQGLQFLFEYFSETQRNKGNFPGRFSGRQFSNSRSEMNVSTLELGDSALYLCASSSLGLAGAKQFFGPGTRLTVL.

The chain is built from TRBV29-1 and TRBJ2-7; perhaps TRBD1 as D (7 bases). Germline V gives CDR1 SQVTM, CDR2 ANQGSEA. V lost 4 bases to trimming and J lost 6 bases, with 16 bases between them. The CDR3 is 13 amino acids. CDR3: CSVVSGGSGEQYF. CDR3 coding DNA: TGCAGCGTTGTTTCAGGGGGGAGCGGCGAGCAGTACTTC.

CDR3 DNA sequence: TGCGCCAGCAGCCAAGCCTTTAACAGGGATGGCTACACCTTC. It codes for CASSQAFNRDGYTF. The rearrangement links TRBV4-1 to TRBJ1-2, with TRBD1 as a possible D gene (6 bases). The CDR3 runs to 14 residues. Trimming left V 1 base short and J 6 bases short, with 12 bases between. From germline, CDR1 is MGHRA and CDR2 YSYEKL.

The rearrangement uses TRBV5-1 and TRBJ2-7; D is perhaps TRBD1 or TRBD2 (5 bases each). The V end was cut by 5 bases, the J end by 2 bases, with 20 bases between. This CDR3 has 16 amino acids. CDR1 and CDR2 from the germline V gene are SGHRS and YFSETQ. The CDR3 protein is CASSGEAGGRTYEQYF. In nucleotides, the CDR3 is TGCGCCAGCAGTGGTGAGGCTGGGGGAAGAACCTACGAGCAGTACTTC.

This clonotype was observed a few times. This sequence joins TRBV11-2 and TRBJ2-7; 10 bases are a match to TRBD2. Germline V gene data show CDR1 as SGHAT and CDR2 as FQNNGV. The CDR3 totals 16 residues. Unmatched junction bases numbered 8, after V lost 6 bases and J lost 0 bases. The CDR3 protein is CASRRAGGSYSYEQYF. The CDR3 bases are TGTGCCAGCAGACGAGCGGGAGGGTCTTACTCCTACGAGCAGTACTTC.

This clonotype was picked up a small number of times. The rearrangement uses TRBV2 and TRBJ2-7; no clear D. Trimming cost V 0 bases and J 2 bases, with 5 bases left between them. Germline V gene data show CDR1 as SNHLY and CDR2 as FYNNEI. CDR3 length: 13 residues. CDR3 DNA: TGTGCCAGCAGTGAAGCGGCGGCCTACGAGCAGTACTTC. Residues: CASSEAAAYEQYF.

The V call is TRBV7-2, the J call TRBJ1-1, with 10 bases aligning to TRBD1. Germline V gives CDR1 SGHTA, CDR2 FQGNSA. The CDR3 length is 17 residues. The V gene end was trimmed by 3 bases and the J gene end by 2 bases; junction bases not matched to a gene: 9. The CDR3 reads CASSFDRGRWDNTEAFF. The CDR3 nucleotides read TGTGCCAGCAGCTTTGACAGGGGGCGATGGGATAACACTGAAGCTTTCTTT.

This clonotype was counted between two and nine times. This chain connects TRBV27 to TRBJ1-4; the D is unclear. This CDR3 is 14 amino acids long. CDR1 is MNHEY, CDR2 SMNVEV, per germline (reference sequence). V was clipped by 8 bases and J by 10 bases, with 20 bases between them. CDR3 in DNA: TGTGCCAGCGCCTTAACGGATTCTGGAGGAAAACTGTTTTTT. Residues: CASALTDSGGKLFF.

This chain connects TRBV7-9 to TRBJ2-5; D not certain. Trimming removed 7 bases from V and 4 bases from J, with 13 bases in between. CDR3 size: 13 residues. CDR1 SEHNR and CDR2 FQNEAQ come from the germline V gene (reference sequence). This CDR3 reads CASTPEYIETQYF. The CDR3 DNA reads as TGTGCCAGCACCCCGGAGTACATAGAGACCCAGTACTTC. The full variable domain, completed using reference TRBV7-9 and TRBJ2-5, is DTGVSQNPRHKITKRGQNVTFRCDPISEHNRLYWYRQTLGQGPEFLTYFQNEAQLEKSRLLSDRFSAERPKGSFSTLEIQRTEQGDSAMYLCASTPEYIETQYFGPGTRLLVL.

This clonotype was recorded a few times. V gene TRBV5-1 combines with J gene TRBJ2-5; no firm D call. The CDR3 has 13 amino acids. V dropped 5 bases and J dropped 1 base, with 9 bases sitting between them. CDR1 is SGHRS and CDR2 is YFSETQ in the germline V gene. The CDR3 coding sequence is TGCGCCAGCAGAGCAGAGATCCAAGAGACCCAGTACTTC. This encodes CASRAEIQETQYF. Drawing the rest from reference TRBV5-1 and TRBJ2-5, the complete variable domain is KAGVTQTPRYLIKTRGQQVTLSCSPISGHRSVSWYQQTPGQGLQFLFEYFSETQRNKGNFPGRFSGRQFSNSRSEMNVSTLELGDSALYLCASRAEIQETQYFGPGTRLLVL.

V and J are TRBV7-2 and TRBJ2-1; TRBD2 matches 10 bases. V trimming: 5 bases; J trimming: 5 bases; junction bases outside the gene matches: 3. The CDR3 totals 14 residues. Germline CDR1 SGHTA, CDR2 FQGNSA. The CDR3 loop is CASSHGLADNEQFF. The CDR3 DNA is TGTGCCAGCAGCCATGGACTAGCGGACAATGAGCAGTTCTTC. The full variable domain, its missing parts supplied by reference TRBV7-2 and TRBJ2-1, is GAGVSQSPSNKVTEKGKDVELRCDPISGHTALYWYRQSLGQGLEFLIYFQGNSAPDKSGLPSDRFSAERTGGSVSTLTIQRTQQEDSAVYLCASSHGLADNEQFFGPGTRLTVL.

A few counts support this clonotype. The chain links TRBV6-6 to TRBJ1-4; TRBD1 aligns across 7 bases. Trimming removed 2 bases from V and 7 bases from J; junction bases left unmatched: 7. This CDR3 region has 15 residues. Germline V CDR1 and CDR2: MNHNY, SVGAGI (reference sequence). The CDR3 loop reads CASSYRRDSSEKLFF. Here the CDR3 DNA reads TGTGCCAGCAGTTACCGCCGGGACAGTAGTGAAAAACTGTTTTTT.

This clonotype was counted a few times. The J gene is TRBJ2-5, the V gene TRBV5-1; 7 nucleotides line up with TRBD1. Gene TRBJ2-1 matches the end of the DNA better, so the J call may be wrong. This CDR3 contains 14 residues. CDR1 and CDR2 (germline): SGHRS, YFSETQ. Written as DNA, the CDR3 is TGCGCCAGCAGCTTGGGACAGGGATTGAATGAGCAGTTCTTC. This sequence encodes CASSLGQGLNEQFF.

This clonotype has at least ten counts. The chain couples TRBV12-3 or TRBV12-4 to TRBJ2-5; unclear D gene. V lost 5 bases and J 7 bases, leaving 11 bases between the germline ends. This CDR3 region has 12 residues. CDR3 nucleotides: TGTGCCAGCAGTCTCCCGCCCGGGACCCAGTACTTC. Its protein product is CASSLPPGTQYF.

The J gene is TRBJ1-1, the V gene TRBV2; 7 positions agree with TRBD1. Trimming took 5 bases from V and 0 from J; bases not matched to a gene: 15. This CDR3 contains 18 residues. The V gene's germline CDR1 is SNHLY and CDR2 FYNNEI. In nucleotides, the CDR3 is TGTGCCAGCAGTCTACCAAGCGGACAGGCTCTATTGAACACTGAAGCTTTCTTT. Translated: CASSLPSGQALLNTEAFF.

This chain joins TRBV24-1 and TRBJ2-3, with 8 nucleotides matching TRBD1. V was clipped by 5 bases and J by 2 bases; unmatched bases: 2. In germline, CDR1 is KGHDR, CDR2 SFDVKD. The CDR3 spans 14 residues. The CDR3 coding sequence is TGTGCCACCAGTGTGACAGGGGTCACAGATACGCAGTATTTT. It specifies CATSVTGVTDTQYF.

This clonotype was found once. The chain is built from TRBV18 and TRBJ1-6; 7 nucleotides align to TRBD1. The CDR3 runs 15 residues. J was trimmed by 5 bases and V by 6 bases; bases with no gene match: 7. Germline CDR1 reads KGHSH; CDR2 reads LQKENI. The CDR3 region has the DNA TGTGCCAGCTCGCCGGGGACAGTTCATAATTCACCCCTCCACTTT. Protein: CASSPGTVHNSPLHF.

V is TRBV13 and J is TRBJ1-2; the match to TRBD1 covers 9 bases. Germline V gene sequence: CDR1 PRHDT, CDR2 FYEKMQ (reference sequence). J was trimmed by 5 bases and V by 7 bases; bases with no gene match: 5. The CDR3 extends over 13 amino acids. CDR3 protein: CASITGGVYGYTF. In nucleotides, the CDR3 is TGTGCCAGCATCACAGGGGGCGTATATGGCTACACCTTC.

The CDR3 here is CASSLDIAGHGGYTF. The CDR3 DNA sequence: TGTGCCAGCAGCTTGGACATTGCGGGCCATGGGGGCTACACCTTC. V gene TRBV7-2 combines with J gene TRBJ1-2; tentatively, D is TRBD1 (5 bases). The CDR3 spans 15 residues. The ends were cut back, 3 bases at V and 8 bases at J, with 19 bases in the middle. The germline V gene has CDR1 SGHTA and CDR2 FQGNSA.

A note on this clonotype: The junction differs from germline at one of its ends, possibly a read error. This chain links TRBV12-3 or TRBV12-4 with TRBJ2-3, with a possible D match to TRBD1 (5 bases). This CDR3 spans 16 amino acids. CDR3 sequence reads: CASSFGRADGTDAQYF. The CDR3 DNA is TGTGCCAGCAGTTTTGGCAGGGCAGATGGCACAGATGCGCAGTATTTT.

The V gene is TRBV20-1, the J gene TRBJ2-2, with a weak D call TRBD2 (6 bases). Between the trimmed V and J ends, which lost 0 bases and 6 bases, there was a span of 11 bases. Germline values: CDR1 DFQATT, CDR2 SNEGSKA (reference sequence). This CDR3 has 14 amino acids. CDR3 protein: CSARDLAPPGELFF. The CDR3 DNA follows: TGCAGTGCTAGAGATCTAGCGCCCCCCGGGGAGCTGTTTTTT.

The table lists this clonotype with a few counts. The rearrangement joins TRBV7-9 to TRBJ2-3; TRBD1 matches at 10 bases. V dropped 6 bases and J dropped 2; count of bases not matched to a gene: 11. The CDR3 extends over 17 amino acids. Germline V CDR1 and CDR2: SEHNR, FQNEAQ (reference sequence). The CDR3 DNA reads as TGTGCCAGCAGTCATCCGGGACAGGGGACGATCACAGATACGCAGTATTTT. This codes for CASSHPGQGTITDTQYF. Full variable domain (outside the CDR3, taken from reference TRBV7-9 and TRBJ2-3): DTGVSQNPRHKITKRGQNVTFRCDPISEHNRLYWYRQTLGQGPEFLTYFQNEAQLEKSRLLSDRFSAERPKGSFSTLEIQRTEQGDSAMYLCASSHPGQGTITDTQYFGPGTRLTVL.

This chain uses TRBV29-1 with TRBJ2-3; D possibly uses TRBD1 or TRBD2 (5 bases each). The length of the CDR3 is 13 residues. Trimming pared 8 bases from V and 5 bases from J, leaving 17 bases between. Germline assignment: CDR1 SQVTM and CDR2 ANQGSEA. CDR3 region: CSHLGRDEDTQYF. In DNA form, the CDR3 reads TGCAGCCACCTGGGACGGGACGAAGATACGCAGTATTTT.

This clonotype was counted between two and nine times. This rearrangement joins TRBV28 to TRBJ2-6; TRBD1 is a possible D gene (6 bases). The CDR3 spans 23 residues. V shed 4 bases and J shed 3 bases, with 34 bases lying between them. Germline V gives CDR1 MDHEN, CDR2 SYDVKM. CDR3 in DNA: TGTGCCAGCAGTTGGTTCCCCAAAACCAACAGGGTTTTTAGGGTGAGTGGGGCCAACGTCCTGACTTTC. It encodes CASSWFPKTNRVFRVSGANVLTF.

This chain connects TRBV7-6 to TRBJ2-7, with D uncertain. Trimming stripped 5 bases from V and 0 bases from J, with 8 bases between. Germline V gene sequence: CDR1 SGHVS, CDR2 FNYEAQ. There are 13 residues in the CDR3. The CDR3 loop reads CASSAFNSYEQYF. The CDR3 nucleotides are TGTGCCAGCAGCGCCTTTAACTCCTACGAGCAGTACTTC.